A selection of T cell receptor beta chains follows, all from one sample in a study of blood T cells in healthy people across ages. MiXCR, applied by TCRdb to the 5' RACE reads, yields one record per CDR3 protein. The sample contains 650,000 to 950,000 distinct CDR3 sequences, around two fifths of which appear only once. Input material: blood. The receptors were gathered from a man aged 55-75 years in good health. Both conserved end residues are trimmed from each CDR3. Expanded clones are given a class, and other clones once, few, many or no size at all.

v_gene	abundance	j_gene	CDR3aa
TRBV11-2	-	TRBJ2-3	ASSQHSSGRSDTQY
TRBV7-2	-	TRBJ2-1	ASSPRGYDEQF
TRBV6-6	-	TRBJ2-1	ASSTRQGERQF
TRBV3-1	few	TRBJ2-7	ASSQVMRGNSYEQY
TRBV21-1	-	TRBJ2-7	ASSKTPIREKVYEQY
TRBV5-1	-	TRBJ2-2	ASSFSETGELF
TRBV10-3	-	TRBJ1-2	AIMADRGGSNYGYT
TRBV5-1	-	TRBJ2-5	ASSEQATWGMETQY
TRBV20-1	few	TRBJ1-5	SAREGEHNQPQH
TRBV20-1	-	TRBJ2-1	SAGLAGLYNEQF
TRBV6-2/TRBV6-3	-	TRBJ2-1	ASSYSSMLAAYNEQF
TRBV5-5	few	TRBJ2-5	ASSLVQDPNRAQY
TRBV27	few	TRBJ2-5	ASSLGTQVGETQY
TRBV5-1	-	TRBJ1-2	ASSSTDTNYGYT
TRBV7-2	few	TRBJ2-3	ASSSETRRTDTQY
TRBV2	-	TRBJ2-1	ASSVSSVQEQF
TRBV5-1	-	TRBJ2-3	ASSLFQTARTDTQY
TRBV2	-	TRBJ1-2	ASSYRDSYGYT
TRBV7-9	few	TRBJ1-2	ASSRTRGQGIGYT
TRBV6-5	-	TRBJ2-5	ASSYGSAGGQETQY
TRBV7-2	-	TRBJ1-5	ASSLQGFGNQPLH
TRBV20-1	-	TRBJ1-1	SARGQDNTEAF
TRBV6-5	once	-	ASSSGTGTSYEQY
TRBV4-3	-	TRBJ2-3	ASSQELESGAGWGTQY
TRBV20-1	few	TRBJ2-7	SALEKGVGDEQY
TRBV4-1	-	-	ASSQEKRRGQRETQY
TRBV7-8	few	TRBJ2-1	ASSTLGEQGGNEQF
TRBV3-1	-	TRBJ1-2	ASSPSLSDSSHGYT
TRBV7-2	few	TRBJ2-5	ASSGWDSQETQY
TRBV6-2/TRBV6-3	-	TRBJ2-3	ASDDGLALDTQY
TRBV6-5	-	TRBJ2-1	ASSRTGGQDEQF
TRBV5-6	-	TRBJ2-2	ASRRTVMTSNTGELF
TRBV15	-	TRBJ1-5	ATGDSSPNQPQH
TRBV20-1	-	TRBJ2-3	SAFSGGPGTDTQY
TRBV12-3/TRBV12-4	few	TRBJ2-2	ASERRAGELF
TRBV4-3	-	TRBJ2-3	ASSQDPGTGRTDTQY